This T cell receptor beta chain was recorded in a study of human T cells and chemical hapten exposure (dated by TCRdb to the early 2020s). Background on the whole study: For sensitization, 2% DPC in acetone was applied to a roughly 2 cm by roughly 2 cm area of upper inner arm skin. Patients additionally received weekly therapeutic DPC doses to the scalp throughout the approximately 22-week study period. Patch testing was done on the upper back using Finn chambers containing 0.01% DPC, and results were scored after 6 days according to International Contact Dermatitis Research Group standards. The mostly female patient cohort included alopecia areata with under or over 50% scalp involvement, alopecia totalis and alopecia universalis. Libraries were pooled for sequencing, and per-sample TCR yields varied mainly because of small differences in library volumes within the pool. This study followed changes in the peripheral blood TCR repertoire in vivo during primary and secondary sensitization of alopecia patients to the hapten diphenylcyclopropenone (DPC). Blood samples were taken from patients before sensitization (week 0) and then at 2, 6 and about 24 weeks after DPC sensitization. For TCR sequencing, blood came from 25 to 35 alopecia patients at anywhere from one to four time points (pre-sensitization, 2, 6 and 24 weeks).

In the paper's terms, the time point label means: pre-sensitization, week 0. Explained via the paper, the treatment or condition label denotes: therapeutic diphenylcyclopropenone sensitization with weekly scalp DPC. At every patch-test visit, the blood draw took place before the patch test was put on. Patients were eligible if aged 18 to 70, diagnosed with alopecia and judged suitable for DPC therapy, and pregnant patients were excluded. Total RNA was extracted from unfractionated whole blood that had been collected in Tempus Blood RNA tubes. Overall study outcomes, separate from this receptor: Compared with pre-sensitization or healthy control sets, expanded TCRs formed significantly more large CDR3 similarity clusters, which is consistent with antigen-driven responses. Patch test score was positively correlated with the number of PT1 expanded TCRs, with significance at thresholds 8, 16 and 32 but not at 4. The number of TCRs above 1 in 1000 frequency did not change with DPC sensitization; there was no evidence of global repertoire structure alterations. Because every patient had alopecia, a presumed autoimmune disease, the patients' immune response might differ from that of healthy individuals. Repeated subsampling changed both the strength of the expansion versus patch-test correlation and the threshold at which the correlation became significant.

CDR1 and CDR2, per the germline V gene, are SGDLS and YYNGEE. Trimming leaves V shorter by 5 bases and J shorter by 3 bases, with the junction holding 10 bases beyond the gene matches. There are 15 amino acids in the CDR3, from cysteine to phenylalanine inclusive. Kept here is only the CDR3 DNA, which spans 45 bases and is read in frame from base 1. This clonotype was seen a handful of times. Its antigen is unknown. The record has no base qualities; no much larger clone is one base away. The receptor library was made with RACE. Data came from a NextSeq 500. Library preparation attached unique molecular identifiers to individual cDNA molecules for quantitative, reproducible TCR counting. Each blood RNA sample was used to sequence both TCR alpha and TCR beta chains. Per the original workflow: The median number of TCRs per sample was roughly 100,000, ranging from 23,224 to 690,600. The Decombinator software suite was used to annotate V, J and CDR3 in the TCR reads. To make PS versus PT1 abundance plots, every sample was subsampled to the same number of TCRs (28,000). Expanded TCRs were defined as absent before sensitization and observed at least eight times at the 2-week time point. In TCRdb, the public reads were trimmed at Q25 with fastp and aligned with MiXCR, with productive beta chains retained. One record per CDR3 amino acid sequence lists the most common genes and DNA. What appears here as the V and J calls and clone size reflects TCRdb's work, not the paper's. The sample yields over 300,000 distinct CDR3 sequences; less than 6.5% were counted once. The ten largest account for 2.6% of the sample.

The receptor chain draws on TRBV9 and TRBJ2-7; 8 junctional bases match TRBD1. Sequencing used whole blood, obtained in connection with sensitization to the hapten diphenylcyclopropenone (DPC). This clonotype was sampled from a woman in her 50s with alopecia areata. Some clones in this sample may be carry-over from other donors' samples. The CDR3: CASSPDRGGFYEQYF. Here is the DNA: TGTGCCAGCAGTCCAGACAGGGGAGGATTCTACGAGCAGTACTTC.